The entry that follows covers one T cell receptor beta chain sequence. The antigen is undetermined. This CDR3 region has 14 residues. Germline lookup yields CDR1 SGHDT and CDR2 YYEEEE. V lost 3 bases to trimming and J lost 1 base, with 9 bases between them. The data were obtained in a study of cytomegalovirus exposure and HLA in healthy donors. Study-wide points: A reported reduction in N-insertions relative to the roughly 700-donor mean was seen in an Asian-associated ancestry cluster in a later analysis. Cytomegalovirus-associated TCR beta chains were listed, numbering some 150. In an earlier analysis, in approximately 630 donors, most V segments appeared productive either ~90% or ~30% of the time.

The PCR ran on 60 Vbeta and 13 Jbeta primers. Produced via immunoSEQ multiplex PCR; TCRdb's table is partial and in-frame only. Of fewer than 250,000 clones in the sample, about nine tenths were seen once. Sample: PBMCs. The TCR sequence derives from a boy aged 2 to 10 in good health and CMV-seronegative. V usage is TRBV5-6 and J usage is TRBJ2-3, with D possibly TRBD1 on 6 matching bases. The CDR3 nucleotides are TGTGCCAGCAGCTCTGCAGGGGGCACAGATACGCAGTATTTT. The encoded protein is CASSSAGGTDTQYF.